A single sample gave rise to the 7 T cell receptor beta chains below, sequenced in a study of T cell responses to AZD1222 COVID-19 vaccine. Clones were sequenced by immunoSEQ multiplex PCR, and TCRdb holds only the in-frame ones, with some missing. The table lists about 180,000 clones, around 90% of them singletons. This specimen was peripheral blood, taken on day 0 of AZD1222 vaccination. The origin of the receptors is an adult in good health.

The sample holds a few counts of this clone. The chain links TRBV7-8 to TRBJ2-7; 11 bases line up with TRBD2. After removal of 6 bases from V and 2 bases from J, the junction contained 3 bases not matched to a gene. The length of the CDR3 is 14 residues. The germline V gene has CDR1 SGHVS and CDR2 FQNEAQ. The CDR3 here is CASSELAGAYEQYV. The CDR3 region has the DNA TGTGCCAGCAGTGAACTAGCGGGGGCCTACGAGCAGTACGTC.

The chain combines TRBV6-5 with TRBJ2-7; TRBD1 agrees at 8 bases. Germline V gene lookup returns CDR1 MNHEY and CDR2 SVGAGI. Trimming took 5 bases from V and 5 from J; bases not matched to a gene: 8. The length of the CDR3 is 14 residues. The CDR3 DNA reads TGTGCCAGCAGTAGTAGGACAGGGCCCCACGAGCAGTACTTC. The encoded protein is CASSSRTGPHEQYF.

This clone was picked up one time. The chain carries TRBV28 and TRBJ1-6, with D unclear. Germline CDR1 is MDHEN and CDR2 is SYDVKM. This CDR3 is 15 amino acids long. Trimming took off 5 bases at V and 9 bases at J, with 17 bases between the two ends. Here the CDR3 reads CASSQSGGRGSPLHF. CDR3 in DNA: TGTGCCAGCAGTCAAAGCGGAGGGCGGGGTTCACCCCTCCACTTT.

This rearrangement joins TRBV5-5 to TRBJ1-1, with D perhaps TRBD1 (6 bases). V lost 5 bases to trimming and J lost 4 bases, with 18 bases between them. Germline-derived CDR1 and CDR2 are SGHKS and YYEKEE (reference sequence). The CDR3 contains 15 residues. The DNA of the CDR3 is TGTGCCAGCAGGCCTACAGGGTTCGGAAGCACTGAAGCTTTCTTT. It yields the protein CASRPTGFGSTEAFF.

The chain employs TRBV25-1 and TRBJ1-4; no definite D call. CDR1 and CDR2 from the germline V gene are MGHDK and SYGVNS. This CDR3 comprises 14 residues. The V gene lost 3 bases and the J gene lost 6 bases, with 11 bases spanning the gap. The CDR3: CASSEGFLDEKLFF. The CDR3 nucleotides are TGTGCCAGCAGTGAGGGGTTTTTGGATGAAAAACTGTTTTTT.

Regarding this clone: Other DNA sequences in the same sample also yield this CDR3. The CDR3 here is CAWSGGGTEAFF. The CDR3 DNA sequence: TGTGCCTGGAGTGGGGGGGGGACTGAAGCTTTCTTT. The chain links TRBV30 to TRBJ1-1; TRBD1 is a possible D gene (5 bases). The CDR3 length is 12 residues. The V gene lost 1 base and the J gene lost 5 bases, with 8 bases spanning the gap. CDR1 and CDR2 from the germline V gene are GTSNPN and SVGIG (reference sequence).

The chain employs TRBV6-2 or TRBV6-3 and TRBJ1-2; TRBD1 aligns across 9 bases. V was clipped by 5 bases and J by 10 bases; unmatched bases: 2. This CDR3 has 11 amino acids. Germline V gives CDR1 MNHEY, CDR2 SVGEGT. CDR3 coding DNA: TGTGCCAGCAGTCGGACAGGGGACTACACCTTC. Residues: CASSRTGDYTF.